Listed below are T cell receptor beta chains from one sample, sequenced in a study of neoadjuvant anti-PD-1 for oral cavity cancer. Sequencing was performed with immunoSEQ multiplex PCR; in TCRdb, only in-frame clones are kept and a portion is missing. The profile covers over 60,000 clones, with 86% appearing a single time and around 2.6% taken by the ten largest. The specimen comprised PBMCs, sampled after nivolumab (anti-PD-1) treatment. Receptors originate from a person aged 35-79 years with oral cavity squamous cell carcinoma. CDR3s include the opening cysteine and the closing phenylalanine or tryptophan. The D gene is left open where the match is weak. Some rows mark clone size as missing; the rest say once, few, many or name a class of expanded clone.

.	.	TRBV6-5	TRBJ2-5	CASSYGGGRETQYF	TGTGCCAGCAGTTATGGGGGAGGCCGAGAGACCCAGTACTTC
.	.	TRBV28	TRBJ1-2	CASSFPANYGYTF	TGTGCCAGCAGTTTTCCCGCTAACTATGGCTACACCTTC
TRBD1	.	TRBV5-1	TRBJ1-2	CASSMAIRGAGYGYTF	TGCGCCAGCAGCATGGCCATCAGGGGGGCGGGCTATGGCTACACCTTC
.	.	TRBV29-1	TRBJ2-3	CSVGRQLPSTDTQYF	TGCAGCGTTGGGAGACAGCTTCCTAGCACAGATACGCAGTATTTT
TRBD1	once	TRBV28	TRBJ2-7	CASSLLTGGHEQYF	TGTGCCAGCAGTTTATTGACAGGGGGCCACGAGCAGTACTTC
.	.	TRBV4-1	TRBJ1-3	CASSQVSVSGNTIYF	TGCGCCAGCAGCCAAGTGTCCGTCTCTGGAAACACCATATATTTT
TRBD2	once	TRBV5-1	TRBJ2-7	CASSRMGLAELYEQYF	TGCGCCAGCAGCCGGATGGGACTAGCGGAACTATACGAGCAGTACTTC
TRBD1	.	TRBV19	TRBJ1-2	CASSTGQGYHGYTF	TGTGCCAGTAGTACGGGACAGGGGTATCATGGCTACACCTTC
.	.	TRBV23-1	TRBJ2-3	CASSPLMGGCRGGTQYF	TGCGCCAGCAGTCCCTTAATGGGAGGATGTAGGGGCGGCACGCAGTATTTT
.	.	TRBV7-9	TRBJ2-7	CASSLGTNYEQYF	TGTGCCAGCAGCCTCGGGACAAACTACGAGCAGTACTTC
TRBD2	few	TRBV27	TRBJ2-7	CASSSLTSGVYEQYF	TGTGCCAGCAGTTCCCTGACTAGCGGGGTCTACGAGCAGTACTTC
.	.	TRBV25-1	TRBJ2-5	CASSDRGNQETQYF	TGTGCCAGCAGTGACCGGGGCAACCAAGAGACCCAGTACTTC
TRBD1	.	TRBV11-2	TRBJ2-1	CASSLERTGDNEQFF	TGTGCCAGCAGCTTAGAGAGGACAGGGGACAATGAGCAGTTCTTC
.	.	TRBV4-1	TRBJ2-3	CASSQVRRSDTQYF	TGCGCCAGCAGCCAAGTGCGTCGTTCGGATACGCAGTATTTT
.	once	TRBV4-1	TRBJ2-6	CASSRGSSGANVLTF	TGCGCCAGCAGCCGGGGAAGCTCTGGGGCCAACGTCCTGACTTTC
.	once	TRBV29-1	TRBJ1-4	CSGQGSRNEKLFF	TGCAGCGGCCAAGGCAGCCGTAATGAAAAACTGTTTTTT
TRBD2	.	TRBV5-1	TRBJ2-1	CASSSTTRGSREQFF	TGCGCCAGCAGCTCCACAACTCGCGGGAGTCGTGAGCAGTTCTTC
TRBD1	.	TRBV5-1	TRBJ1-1	CASSLHRDSTEAFF	TGCGCCAGCAGTTTACACAGGGACAGCACTGAAGCTTTCTTT
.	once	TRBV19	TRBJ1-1	CASSTGIHTEAFF	TGTGCCAGTAGTACAGGGATACACACTGAAGCTTTCTTT
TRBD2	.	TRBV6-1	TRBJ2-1	CASTIAGEHNEQFF	TGTGCCAGCACCATAGCGGGGGAGCACAATGAGCAGTTCTTC
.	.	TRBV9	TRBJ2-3	CASSVQAGGSTDTQYF	TGTGCCAGCAGCGTACAAGCGGGCGGGAGCACAGATACGCAGTATTTT
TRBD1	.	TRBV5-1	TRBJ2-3	CASSAGTGLDTQYF	TGCGCCAGCAGCGCCGGGACAGGGTTAGATACGCAGTATTTT
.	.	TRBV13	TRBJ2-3	CASSLGSFLPDTQYF	TGTGCCAGCAGCTTGGGGAGTTTTCTTCCAGATACGCAGTATTTT
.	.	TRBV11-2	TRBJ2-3	CASSQLRDPPDTQYF	TGTGCCAGCAGCCAGCTCAGGGACCCCCCAGATACGCAGTATTTT
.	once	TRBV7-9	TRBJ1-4	CASSLTGTPELFF	TGTGCCAGCAGCTTAACAGGAACGCCTGAACTGTTTTTT
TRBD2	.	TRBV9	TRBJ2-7	CASGGVYEQYF	TGTGCCAGCGGGGGGGTCTACGAGCAGTACTTC
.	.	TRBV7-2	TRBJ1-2	CASKQMTGKANYGYTF	TGTGCCAGCAAACAAATGACCGGCAAAGCTAACTATGGCTACACCTTC
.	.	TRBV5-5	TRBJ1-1	CASSLMGTNTEAFF	TGTGCCAGCAGCTTGATGGGGACGAACACTGAAGCTTTCTTT
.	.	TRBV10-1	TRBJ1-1	CASSKGQPGTEAFF	TGCGCCAGCAGCAAGGGTCAGCCGGGCACTGAAGCTTTCTTT